This is a list of T cell receptor beta chains from one sample in a study of PD-1 blockade in classical Hodgkin lymphoma. Sequencing was performed with immunoSEQ multiplex PCR; in TCRdb, only in-frame clones are kept and a portion is missing. The repertoire includes under 35,000 clones, 70% to 90% of them detected once, and under 0.4% sits in the top ten. Material for sequencing was CD4+ T cells from blood. Receptors were obtained from a human donor with classical Hodgkin lymphoma. CDR3s include the opening cysteine and the closing phenylalanine or tryptophan. D genes are given only for firm matches. Size tells how often a clone was seen (once, few, many) or the class of an expanded clone, and some rows leave it out.

J,D,V,size,DNA,CDR3
TRBJ1-6,NA,TRBV5-1,NA,TGCGCCAGCAGCTTCGGGGGAATTGCTTCACCCCTCCACTTT,CASSFGGIASPLHF
TRBJ2-1,NA,TRBV5-3,few,TGTGCCAGAAGCTTGGTTGCGGGCCGGTACAATGAGCAGTTCTTC,CARSLVAGRYNEQFF
TRBJ1-5,NA,TRBV6-1,few,TGTGCCAGCAGTCTCCTAGGGGTTAATCAGCCCCAGCATTTT,CASSLLGVNQPQHF
TRBJ2-7,NA,TRBV6-5,NA,TGTGCCAGCAGTTACTCGAGGGGGTACGAGCAGTACTTC,CASSYSRGYEQYF
TRBJ1-2,TRBD1,TRBV27,NA,TGTGCCAGCAGTTTATCGGCGGGACAGGGCTATGGCTACACCTTC,CASSLSAGQGYGYTF
TRBJ2-3,NA,TRBV7-2,once,TGTGCCAGCAAGGGGACAACTAGCACAGATACGCAGTATTTT,CASKGTTSTDTQYF
TRBJ1-4,TRBD1,TRBV6-6,NA,TGTGCCAGCAGTTACTCTGGGGCCAGGGGGAAACTGTTTTTT,CASSYSGARGKLFF
TRBJ2-2,NA,TRBV7-8,NA,TGTGCCAGCAGCTTGACTAGAGCGGGCACCGGGGAGCTGTTTTTT,CASSLTRAGTGELFF
TRBJ1-2,NA,TRBV19,NA,TGTGCCAGTAGTACCCGGACAGCTGGCTACACCTTC,CASSTRTAGYTF
TRBJ2-7,NA,TRBV5-6,NA,TGTGCCAGCAGCCCCCTGGAAGGGGCGAGGGCCTACGAGCAGTACTTC,CASSPLEGARAYEQYF
TRBJ1-4,TRBD1,TRBV2,NA,TGTGCCAGCAGTCGGGACAGGGGAAATGAAAAACTGTTTTTT,CASSRDRGNEKLFF
TRBJ2-5,NA,TRBV29-1,NA,TGCAGCGTTGAGAGCGGGCCTCAAGAGACCCAGTACTTC,CSVESGPQETQYF
TRBJ2-7,NA,TRBV5-1,NA,TGCGCCAGCAGCTTGGAGTCCGGGGCCAGGAAGAAATACGAGCAGTACTTC,CASSLESGARKKYEQYF
TRBJ2-1,NA,TRBV6-6,NA,TGTGCCAGCAGTTACTCATCTGCATCCTACAATGAGCAGTTCTTC,CASSYSSASYNEQFF
TRBJ1-1,NA,TRBV7-6,NA,TGTGCCAGCAGCCTAGGACCTACGAACACTGAAGCTTTCTTT,CASSLGPTNTEAFF
TRBJ2-1,TRBD2,TRBV5-1,NA,TGCGCCAGCAGCCTAGGGACTAGCGGGAATGAGCAGTTCTTC,CASSLGTSGNEQFF
TRBJ2-3,TRBD2,TRBV7-6,NA,TGTGCCAGGACCCGCTGGGGGCGGGAGGGGACAGATACGCAGTATTTT,CARTRWGREGTDTQYF
TRBJ2-5,NA,TRBV28,once,TGTGCCAGCAGTTCCGCCCAAGGCCAAGAGACCCAGTACTTC,CASSSAQGQETQYF
TRBJ1-1,NA,TRBV6-5,NA,TGTGCCAGCAGTTACGGCAGGGCGAACACTGAAGCTTTCTTT,CASSYGRANTEAFF
TRBJ2-5,NA,TRBV28,NA,TGTGCCAGCAGTCCCCCGTCCGGGAGAGAGACCCAGTACTTC,CASSPPSGRETQYF
TRBJ2-3,NA,TRBV5-1,once,TGCGCCAGCAGCTTGGCAGCAGATACGCAGTATTTT,CASSLAADTQYF
TRBJ1-2,TRBD1,TRBV5-1,NA,TGCGCCAGCAGCCCTGGACAGGGCCACGGGGGCTACACCTTC,CASSPGQGHGGYTF
TRBJ2-5,NA,TRBV5-6,NA,TGTGCCAGCAGCGCGACTTATATGTCAGAGACCCAGTACTTC,CASSATYMSETQYF
TRBJ2-7,TRBD2,TRBV7-2,NA,TGTGCCAGCAGCTCCACTAGCGTTACAGCAAAAGGCTACGAGCAGTACTTC,CASSSTSVTAKGYEQYF
TRBJ1-2,NA,TRBV19,NA,TGTGCCAGTAGTATGGGGTACGGCTACACCTTC,CASSMGYGYTF
TRBJ1-2,TRBD1,TRBV5-4,NA,TGTGCCAGCAGCTTCCCTGAGCAGGGGGCCGATAAAGGCTACACCTTC,CASSFPEQGADKGYTF
TRBJ1-3,NA,TRBV5-5,NA,TGTGCCAGCAGCAGTACAGGCCTCTCTGGAAACACCATATATTTT,CASSSTGLSGNTIYF
TRBJ2-7,TRBD2,TRBV5-6,NA,TGTGCCAGCAGCTGGGGGACTAGCGGGAGTGTTGGGCAGTACTTC,CASSWGTSGSVGQYF
TRBJ2-5,NA,TRBV7-2,NA,TGTGCCAGCAGCTTAACGGGGGCGCGAGAGACCCAGTACTTC,CASSLTGARETQYF
TRBJ2-1,NA,TRBV2,NA,TGTGCCAGCAGTGAAGGTGGTGAGCAGTTCTTC,CASSEGGEQFF
TRBJ2-2,NA,TRBV27,NA,TGTGCCAGCACCCTACGGGGGGCCGGCGGGGAGCTGTTTTTT,CASTLRGAGGELFF
TRBJ2-7,NA,TRBV4-1,NA,TGCGCCAGCAGCCAAGAAGTCGGGGTCCCCACCTTCTACGAGCAGTACTTC,CASSQEVGVPTFYEQYF
TRBJ2-7,TRBD2,TRBV7-2,once,TGTGCCAGCAGCTTAGTCCGAGCGGGAGTCGAGCAGTACTTC,CASSLVRAGVEQYF
TRBJ1-2,TRBD1,TRBV5-1,NA,TGCGCCAGCAGCTTGGCGACAGGGTTAGGGTATGGCTACACCTTC,CASSLATGLGYGYTF
TRBJ2-7,TRBD1,TRBV4-3,NA,TGCGCCAGCAGCCAAGATCTTGGGACAGGGTTCTACGAGCAGTACTTC,CASSQDLGTGFYEQYF
TRBJ1-2,NA,TRBV28,NA,TGTGCCAGCAACAAGGTGAACTATGGCTACACCTTC,CASNKVNYGYTF
TRBJ2-5,NA,TRBV5-1,NA,TGCGCCAGCAGCTTCAAGACGGCCCAAGAGACCCAGTACTTC,CASSFKTAQETQYF
TRBJ1-3,NA,TRBV6-5,NA,TGTGCCAGCAGCCGGGGATCTGGAAACACCATATATTTT,CASSRGSGNTIYF
TRBJ2-7,NA,TRBV29-1,NA,TGCAGCATCAGGGGAGATATCTACGAGCAGTACTTC,CSIRGDIYEQYF
TRBJ2-3,NA,TRBV5-1,NA,TGCGCCAGCAGCCCCGGACGGGGCACAGATACGCAGTATTTT,CASSPGRGTDTQYF
TRBJ2-1,TRBD2,TRBV5-4,NA,TGTGCCAGCAGCCCTGGGGGGGGCTCCTACAATGAGCAGTTCTTC,CASSPGGGSYNEQFF
TRBJ1-5,NA,TRBV27,once,TGTGCCAGCCGGCGTCGGGATCAGCCCCAGCATTTT,CASRRRDQPQHF
TRBJ2-2,NA,TRBV7-2,NA,TGTGCCAGCAGCTTAGTGGGCTGGGGTACCGGGGAGCTGTTTTTT,CASSLVGWGTGELFF
TRBJ2-7,NA,TRBV28,NA,TGTGCCAGCAGTGCCCCTAGGGACGAGCAGTACTTC,CASSAPRDEQYF
TRBJ1-2,NA,TRBV6-5,NA,TGTGCCAGCAGGGACAGTGGTAACTATGGCTACACCTTC,CASRDSGNYGYTF
TRBJ2-4,NA,TRBV2,NA,TGTGCCAGCAAAACTAGTTCGGCCAAAAACATTCAGTACTTC,CASKTSSAKNIQYF
TRBJ2-1,TRBD2,TRBV18,NA,TGTGCCAGCTCTCCCGGGACTAGGGGTTACAATGAGCAGTTCTTC,CASSPGTRGYNEQFF
TRBJ1-3,NA,TRBV5-1,NA,TGCGCCAGCAGCTTGGAAGGTTTTGGAAACACCATATATTTT,CASSLEGFGNTIYF
TRBJ2-7,TRBD1,TRBV28,NA,TGTGCCAGCAGTTTAGTGGGGACAGGGGGCTTGCAGTACTTC,CASSLVGTGGLQYF
TRBJ2-3,NA,TRBV28,NA,TGTGCCAGCAGTTTGGCCGGAGGAGGAACAGATACGCAGTATTTT,CASSLAGGGTDTQYF
TRBJ2-7,TRBD2,TRBV29-1,NA,TGCAGCGATGCTAGCGGGCTAGGTGGCGACGAGCAGTACTTC,CSDASGLGGDEQYF
TRBJ2-7,TRBD1,TRBV18,few,TGTGCCAGCTCACCATCAGGGGGCTACGAGCAGTACTTC,CASSPSGGYEQYF
TRBJ1-2,TRBD1,TRBV28,NA,TGTGCCAGCAGTTCCCTCAGGACAGGGGGCGGGGGGGGCTACACCTTC,CASSSLRTGGGGGYTF